These T cell receptor beta chains were read from a single sample in a study of shared clonotypes between healthy human individuals. The repertoire was sequenced with immunoSEQ multiplex PCR; TCRdb's copy has only in-frame clones and lacks some. The sample holds millions of clones, 90% to 95% seen once. The sequencing sample was made of naive CD8+ T cells from PBMCs. These receptors all come from a young man in good health. Some clones in this sample may be carry-over from other donors' samples. Both conserved end residues are part of each CDR3. The D gene is left open where the match is weak. Rows may omit the clone size; those that give it use once, few, many or a size class.

j_gene: TRBJ1-3
v_gene: TRBV30
abundance: few
d_gene: .
CDR3nt: TGTGCCTGGACCCATCTAGGAAACACCATATATTTT
CDR3aa: CAWTHLGNTIYF

j_gene: TRBJ2-1
v_gene: TRBV5-6
abundance: .
d_gene: .
CDR3nt: TGTGCCAGCAGCCCCGGCCGGACCAATGAGCAGTTCTTC
CDR3aa: CASSPGRTNEQFF

j_gene: TRBJ1-2
v_gene: TRBV27
abundance: .
d_gene: .
CDR3nt: TGTGCCAGCAGTTTATACGCTTGGGCGGGGGAGGGAGGCTACACCTTC
CDR3aa: CASSLYAWAGEGGYTF

j_gene: TRBJ2-7
v_gene: TRBV5-6
abundance: .
d_gene: .
CDR3nt: TGTGCCAGCAGCTTAGGGGGGTCCGAGCAGTACTTC
CDR3aa: CASSLGGSEQYF

j_gene: TRBJ2-1
v_gene: TRBV7-6
abundance: .
d_gene: TRBD2
CDR3nt: TGTGCCAGCAGCTCTGTTCAGGGACTAGCGGGAGCAGCCTACAATGAGCAGTTCTTC
CDR3aa: CASSSVQGLAGAAYNEQFF

j_gene: TRBJ1-2
v_gene: TRBV29-1
abundance: .
d_gene: .
CDR3nt: TGCAGCGTTGAAAATCAGGAACCCACGGGCTACACCTTC
CDR3aa: CSVENQEPTGYTF

j_gene: TRBJ2-2
v_gene: TRBV9
abundance: .
d_gene: TRBD2
CDR3nt: TGTGCCAGCAGCGTACGGACTAGCGGGAGCACCGGGGAGCTGTTTTTT
CDR3aa: CASSVRTSGSTGELFF

j_gene: TRBJ2-3
v_gene: TRBV7-8
abundance: .
d_gene: TRBD2
CDR3nt: TGTGCCAGCAGCTTAGTTCCTAGCGGGGGCACAGATACGCAGTATTTT
CDR3aa: CASSLVPSGGTDTQYF

j_gene: TRBJ2-7
v_gene: TRBV4-1
abundance: .
d_gene: .
CDR3nt: TGCGCCAGCAGCCAAGGGGGCGGGTTAGAGCAGTACTTC
CDR3aa: CASSQGGGLEQYF

j_gene: TRBJ2-1
v_gene: TRBV2
abundance: once
d_gene: TRBD2
CDR3nt: TGTGCCAGCAGTCGCCCGGTGGCGGGAGAATTCATTGAGCAGTTCTTC
CDR3aa: CASSRPVAGEFIEQFF

j_gene: TRBJ1-1
v_gene: TRBV29-1
abundance: few
d_gene: .
CDR3nt: TGCAGCGCATGGGGGATCCCTCATGAAGCTTTCTTT
CDR3aa: CSAWGIPHEAFF

j_gene: TRBJ2-1
v_gene: TRBV11-3
abundance: few
d_gene: TRBD2
CDR3nt: TGTACCAGCAGCTTAACCAGCGGGAGCTCCTACAATGAGCAGTTCTTC
CDR3aa: CTSSLTSGSSYNEQFF

j_gene: TRBJ2-2
v_gene: TRBV29-1
abundance: .
d_gene: TRBD1
CDR3nt: TGCAGCGTTGAAGCGACAGGGGGACTCCCCACCGGGGAGCTGTTTTTT
CDR3aa: CSVEATGGLPTGELFF

j_gene: TRBJ2-3
v_gene: TRBV9
abundance: once
d_gene: .
CDR3nt: TGTGCCAGCAGCGTCTACACAGATACGCAGTATTTT
CDR3aa: CASSVYTDTQYF

j_gene: TRBJ1-1
v_gene: TRBV14
abundance: few
d_gene: .
CDR3nt: TGTGCCAGCAGCCAAAAAACAGGGCTCCTACCTGAAGCTTTCTTT
CDR3aa: CASSQKTGLLPEAFF

j_gene: TRBJ1-5
v_gene: TRBV28
abundance: .
d_gene: .
CDR3nt: TGTGCCAGCAGCCCCCGACCCACGCGCCGTCAGTTTCTCCAGCATTTT
CDR3aa: CASSPRPTRRQFLQHF

j_gene: TRBJ2-6
v_gene: TRBV7-2
abundance: .
d_gene: .
CDR3nt: TGTGCCAGCAGCCCGAGATCCTCTGGGGCCAACGTCCTGACTTTC
CDR3aa: CASSPRSSGANVLTF

j_gene: TRBJ1-4
v_gene: TRBV2
abundance: .
d_gene: .
CDR3nt: TGTGCCAGCAGTGAGGAGGGGGAGGGGGATAATGAAAAACTGTTTTTT
CDR3aa: CASSEEGEGDNEKLFF

j_gene: TRBJ2-7
v_gene: TRBV6-6
abundance: .
d_gene: .
CDR3nt: TGTGCCAGCACCCCCTCCGGGGTCTACTACGAGCAGTACTTC
CDR3aa: CASTPSGVYYEQYF

j_gene: TRBJ1-4
v_gene: TRBV6-6
abundance: .
d_gene: .
CDR3nt: TGTGCCAGCAGGGGACGGGCTAATGAAAAACTGTTTTTT
CDR3aa: CASRGRANEKLFF

j_gene: TRBJ2-2
v_gene: TRBV13
abundance: once
d_gene: .
CDR3nt: TGTGCCAGCAGCGCAGAGGGGCGCAGGGGCACCGGGGAGCTGTTTTTT
CDR3aa: CASSAEGRRGTGELFF

j_gene: TRBJ2-4
v_gene: TRBV11-2
abundance: .
d_gene: .
CDR3nt: TGTGCCAGCAGCTTGCGGGGAGAAAACATTCAGTACTTC
CDR3aa: CASSLRGENIQYF

j_gene: TRBJ1-3
v_gene: TRBV9
abundance: .
d_gene: .
CDR3nt: TGTGCCAGCAGCGGGCACCCCGGGGCTCCAACTGGAAACACCATATATTTT
CDR3aa: CASSGHPGAPTGNTIYF

j_gene: TRBJ2-7
v_gene: TRBV19
abundance: .
d_gene: TRBD2
CDR3nt: TGTGCCAGTAGCCAAGGGACTACCATTCTCTACGAGCAGTACTTC
CDR3aa: CASSQGTTILYEQYF

j_gene: TRBJ1-2
v_gene: TRBV28
abundance: .
d_gene: .
CDR3nt: TGTGCCAGCACCGAAGAGGGCAGGGGACGATCCTATGGCTACACCTTC
CDR3aa: CASTEEGRGRSYGYTF

j_gene: TRBJ2-1
v_gene: TRBV6-1
abundance: .
d_gene: .
CDR3nt: TGTGCCAGCAGTGAAGCGGGGCGGGTCCCTTCCTACAATGAGCAGTTCTTC
CDR3aa: CASSEAGRVPSYNEQFF

j_gene: TRBJ2-7
v_gene: TRBV7-6
abundance: .
d_gene: .
CDR3nt: TGTGCCAGCAGCTTTCCCCGGCAGGAGCAGTACTTC
CDR3aa: CASSFPRQEQYF

j_gene: TRBJ2-7
v_gene: TRBV4-1
abundance: .
d_gene: TRBD1
CDR3nt: TGCGCCAGCAGCCAGAAGACAGGGGGCTACGAGCAGTACTTC
CDR3aa: CASSQKTGGYEQYF

j_gene: TRBJ2-6
v_gene: TRBV6-1
abundance: .
d_gene: .
CDR3nt: TGTGCCAGCAGTGCTTTCAAGGGACCCCCTGGGGCCAACGTCCTGACTTTC
CDR3aa: CASSAFKGPPGANVLTF

j_gene: TRBJ2-7
v_gene: TRBV7-9
abundance: .
d_gene: .
CDR3nt: TGTGCCAGCAGCTCCGGACTGACCTACGAGCAGTACTTC
CDR3aa: CASSSGLTYEQYF